Each of the 32 T cell receptor beta chains below was sequenced from the same sample in a study of blood T cells in healthy people across ages. For the second PCR, which ran for roughly 7 to 11 cycles, a sample-barcoded 5' primer and a J-beta primer mix were used. TCRdb recomputed calls from the 5' RACE reads with MiXCR, one row per CDR3 protein. The sample contains about 970,000 distinct CDR3 sequences, 45% to 60% of which appear only once. Sequenced input: blood. The receptors here all came from a woman between 55 and 75 years old in good health.

This clonotype was detected only a few times. The chain links TRBV28 to TRBJ2-5; no clear D. The germline gives CDR1 MDHEN, CDR2 SYDVKM. Trimming removed 3 bases at V and 4 bases at J, with 21 bases between. CDR3 length equals 17 residues. CDR3: CASSFPWAGISGETQYF. The CDR3 nucleotides are TGTGCCAGCAGTTTTCCTTGGGCAGGAATCAGTGGAGAGACCCAGTACTTC. Complete variable domain (other parts from reference TRBV28 and TRBJ2-5): DVKVTQSSRYLVKRTGEKVFLECVQDMDHENMFWYRQDPGLGLRLIYFSYDVKMKEKGDIPEGYSVSREKKERFSLILESASTNQTSMYLCASSFPWAGISGETQYFGPGTRLLVL.

This clonotype came up a few times. V usage is TRBV24-1 and J usage is TRBJ2-7; D gene uncertain. Germline loops: CDR1 KGHDR, CDR2 SFDVKD. CDR3 length: 13 residues. With 0 bases removed from V and 2 bases from J, the gap between germline ends came to 4 bases. The DNA of the CDR3 is TGTGCCACCAGTGATTTGAACGCCTACGAGCAGTACTTC. Translation: CATSDLNAYEQYF.

The J gene is TRBJ1-2, the V gene TRBV7-9; 7 nucleotides line up with TRBD1. CDR1 is SEHNR, CDR2 FQNEAQ, per germline (reference sequence). Losses at the gene ends were 4 bases for V and 4 bases for J; bases not matched to a gene: 6. This CDR3 region has 14 residues. This CDR3 reads CASSSTGRSYGYTF. In nucleotides, the CDR3 is TGTGCCAGCAGCTCGACAGGGAGAAGCTATGGCTACACCTTC.

The CDR3 sequence is CASSDMGPRNTEAFF. CDR3 nucleotide sequence: TGTGCCAGCAGTGACATGGGACCGAGAAACACTGAAGCTTTCTTT. The rearrangement links TRBV25-1 to TRBJ1-1; possible D gene TRBD1, 5 bases. Trimming took off 3 bases at V and 2 bases at J, with 13 bases between the two ends. The CDR3 extends over 15 amino acids. In germline, CDR1 is MGHDK, CDR2 SYGVNS.

This clonotype was counted a few times. This rearrangement joins TRBV4-2 to TRBJ2-3; possibly TRBD2 for D (6 bases). The CDR3 extends over 15 amino acids. Germline values: CDR1 LGHNA, CDR2 YNFKEQ. Trimming shortened V by 3 bases and J by 2 bases, and 12 bases separated the two germline ends. The CDR3 DNA reads TGTGCCAGCAGCCAGGGGGGACCTTCCACAGATACGCAGTATTTT. It translates to CASSQGGPSTDTQYF.

The CDR3 DNA reads TGTGCCAGCAGTTCCAGGGTTTACGAGCAGTACTTC. This encodes CASSSRVYEQYF. V is TRBV12-3 or TRBV12-4 and J is TRBJ2-7; D perhaps matches TRBD1 (5 bases). Trimming took 4 bases from V and 4 from J, leaving 8 bases between them. This CDR3 has 12 residues.

The genes are TRBV5-1 and TRBJ2-3, with a weak D call TRBD2 (5 bases). Trimming removed 0 bases at V and 4 bases at J, with 12 bases between. CDR1 is SGHRS, CDR2 YFSETQ, per germline. This CDR3 comprises 15 residues. DNA of the CDR3: TGCGCCAGCAGCTTGGTTGGGAGCTCGGCAGATACGCAGTATTTT. Protein product: CASSLVGSSADTQYF.

The chain carries TRBV7-9 and TRBJ2-7; the D gene is possibly TRBD1 (5 bases). This CDR3 comprises 14 residues. CDR1 and CDR2 from the germline V gene are SEHNR and FQNEAQ (reference sequence). V gave up 5 bases and J gave up 5 bases, with 16 bases separating them. The chain's CDR3 is CASSETRAIHEQYF. CDR3 bases: TGTGCCAGCAGCGAAACCAGGGCGATCCACGAGCAGTACTTC. The whole variable domain, remainder taken from reference TRBV7-9 and TRBJ2-7, is DTGVSQNPRHKITKRGQNVTFRCDPISEHNRLYWYRQTLGQGPEFLTYFQNEAQLEKSRLLSDRFSAERPKGSFSTLEIQRTEQGDSAMYLCASSETRAIHEQYFGPGTRLTVT.

CDR3 protein: CATSRGGASYNEQFF. CDR3 nucleotides: TGTGCCACCAGCCGGGGGGGAGCTTCCTACAATGAGCAGTTCTTC. The V call is TRBV15, the J call TRBJ2-1, with TRBD2 identical over 8 bases. Germline CDR1 and CDR2: LNHNV and YYDKDF (reference sequence). The V segment lost 5 bases and the J segment 1 base; nucleotides outside the gene matches: 4. The CDR3 spans 15 residues.

This clonotype appeared a single time. The chain joins TRBV27 to TRBJ2-2; 7 nucleotides agree with TRBD1. With V trimmed by 8 bases and J by 8 bases, 11 bases remained unmatched. Germline lookup yields CDR1 MNHEY and CDR2 SMNVEV (reference sequence). This CDR3 comprises 14 residues. CDR3 sequence: CASQRQGRVGELFF. The CDR3 DNA reads TGTGCCAGCCAGCGACAGGGACGCGTGGGGGAGCTGTTTTTT.

In DNA form, the CDR3 reads TGTGCCAGCAGACCGAACACGGGGCCAGATACGCAGTATTTT. Translated: CASRPNTGPDTQYF. The chain has TRBV9 and TRBJ2-3; D possibly matches TRBD1 or TRBD2 (5 bases each). V was cut by 5 bases and J by 4 bases, with 14 bases left in between. This CDR3 is 14 amino acids long. The germline V gene encodes CDR1 SGDLS and CDR2 YYNGEE.

The chain couples TRBV9 to TRBJ2-7; D ambiguous. V lost 0 bases, J lost 0 bases, and 10 bases lay in between. The CDR3 extends over 15 amino acids. Germline V gene sequence: CDR1 SGDLS, CDR2 YYNGEE. CDR3 amino acids: CASSVGAQSSYEQYF. The CDR3 nucleotides read TGTGCCAGCAGCGTAGGGGCACAGAGCTCCTACGAGCAGTACTTC.

In its sample, this clonotype was seen many times. V is TRBV2 and J is TRBJ2-7, with D perhaps TRBD1 (6 bases). The CDR3 runs 14 residues. Germline V CDR1 and CDR2: SNHLY, FYNNEI. V dropped 7 bases and J dropped 6 bases, with 19 bases sitting between them. The CDR3 sequence is CASKSGTPGSEQYF. In DNA form, the CDR3 reads TGTGCCAGCAAGTCCGGGACACCAGGCTCCGAGCAGTACTTC.

Note on this clonotype: An end of the junction does not agree with germline; a read error may underlie this. This chain joins TRBV20-1 and TRBJ1-6; no clear D gene. This CDR3 is built from 13 residues. Germline V gives CDR1 DFQATT, CDR2 SNEGSKA (reference sequence). The CDR3 coding sequence is TGCAGTACTAGATGGCAGCGGTTTTCACCCCTCCACTTT. It translates to CSTRWQRFSPLHF.

This clonotype was counted once. The chain carries TRBV29-1 and TRBJ2-7, with D tentatively TRBD2 (7 bases). Germline V lookup: CDR1 SQVTM, CDR2 ANQGSEA. Trimming removed 4 bases at V and 6 bases at J, with 25 bases between. The CDR3 contains 16 residues. The chain's CDR3 is CSVASGTTNSLREQYF. The CDR3 coding sequence is TGCAGCGTTGCCAGCGGGACAACGAATAGTCTACGCGAGCAGTACTTC.

This clonotype has just a few counts. The chain recombines TRBV11-3 with TRBJ2-1, with unresolved D. This CDR3 comprises 14 residues. Germline V gene sequence: CDR1 SGHNT, CDR2 YENEEA. Between the trimmed V and J ends, which lost 0 bases and 8 bases, there was a span of 11 bases. The CDR3 DNA reads as TGTGCCAGCAGCTTAGACGCGGTTGGGCATGAGCAGTTCTTC. The encoded protein is CASSLDAVGHEQFF.

J is TRBJ2-6 and V is TRBV9; D is ambiguous. V was trimmed by 0 bases and J by 6 bases, leaving 7 bases between them. CDR1 is SGDLS and CDR2 is YYNGEE in the germline V gene. The CDR3 covers 14 residues. This CDR3 is CASSVALTANVLTF. The CDR3 bases are TGTGCCAGCAGCGTAGCATTGACGGCCAACGTCCTGACTTTC.

The chain combines TRBV27 with TRBJ1-4, with 8 bases lining up with TRBD1. The CDR3 runs 13 residues. V lost 8 bases, J lost 2 bases, and 1 base stayed unmatched. Germline loops: CDR1 MNHEY, CDR2 SMNVEV (reference sequence). CDR3 amino acids: CASRDRTNEKLFF. As DNA, the CDR3 is TGTGCCAGCCGGGACAGGACTAATGAAAAACTGTTTTTT.

The chain carries TRBV5-6 and TRBJ1-5, with D uncertain. Germline V gene lookup returns CDR1 SGHDT and CDR2 YYEEEE. Trimming stripped 3 bases from V and 4 bases from J, with 5 bases between. The CDR3 has 12 amino acids. The CDR3 sequence is CASSSVNQPQHF. The CDR3 DNA follows: TGTGCCAGCAGCTCAGTGAATCAGCCCCAGCATTTT.

This sequence joins TRBV7-9 and TRBJ2-1; tentative D call: TRBD1 (5 bases). Trimming removed 0 bases from V and 3 bases from J, with 12 bases in between. The CDR3 extends over 16 amino acids. Germline loops: CDR1 SEHNR, CDR2 FQNEAQ (reference sequence). The CDR3 sequence is CASSLAGSGNYNEQFF. The CDR3 DNA sequence: TGTGCCAGCAGCTTAGCCGGGTCAGGGAACTACAATGAGCAGTTCTTC. Using reference TRBV7-9 and TRBJ2-1 for the parts outside the CDR3, the full variable domain is DTGVSQNPRHKITKRGQNVTFRCDPISEHNRLYWYRQTLGQGPEFLTYFQNEAQLEKSRLLSDRFSAERPKGSFSTLEIQRTEQGDSAMYLCASSLAGSGNYNEQFFGPGTRLTVL.

This rearrangement joins TRBV4-1 to TRBJ1-2; D is unresolved. The V end was cut by 1 base, the J end by 2 bases, with 8 bases between. The CDR3 spans 14 residues. From germline, CDR1 is MGHRA and CDR2 YSYEKL. CDR3 sequence: CASSQAGSNYGYTF. CDR3 DNA: TGCGCCAGCAGCCAAGCAGGATCGAACTATGGCTACACCTTC.

This rearrangement joins TRBV10-1 to TRBJ1-5, with D uncertain. With 5 bases removed from V and 4 bases from J, the gap between germline ends came to 6 bases. From germline, CDR1 is WNHNN and CDR2 SYGVQD (reference sequence). The CDR3 extends over 12 amino acids. The CDR3 region is CASSMGNQPQHF. The CDR3 bases are TGCGCCAGCAGTATGGGGAATCAGCCCCAGCATTTT.

The V and J genes are TRBV12-3 or TRBV12-4 and TRBJ2-3, with D perhaps TRBD2 (5 bases). V was cut by 4 bases and J by 0 bases, with 11 bases left in between. This CDR3 is built from 15 residues. The CDR3 loop reads CASSSSFSSTDTQYF. The CDR3 DNA sequence: TGTGCCAGCAGTTCTAGCTTCTCTAGCACAGATACGCAGTATTTT.

This chain connects TRBV25-1 to TRBJ2-7; D is possibly TRBD2 (5 bases). V was clipped by 4 bases and J by 4 bases, with 8 bases between them. Germline values: CDR1 MGHDK, CDR2 SYGVNS. The CDR3 extends over 12 amino acids. CDR3 amino acids: CASSVRGYEQYF. In DNA, the CDR3 is TGTGCCAGCAGTGTCCGGGGTTACGAGCAGTACTTC.

The genes are TRBV7-6 and TRBJ2-2, with TRBD2 matching 8 bases. Germline CDR1 is SGHVS and CDR2 is FNYEAQ. The length of the CDR3 is 18 residues. Germline trimming cut 5 bases from V and 5 bases from J; bases unmatched to any gene: 16. CDR3 sequence: CASSPHFSGGRGTGELFF. The CDR3, as DNA: TGTGCCAGCAGCCCACACTTTTCGGGAGGGAGAGGAACCGGGGAGCTGTTTTTT.

This clonotype was seen a handful of times. This chain connects TRBV29-1 to TRBJ2-1, with D possibly being TRBD2 (5 bases). V lost 5 bases and J 8 bases, leaving 7 bases between the germline ends. The length of the CDR3 is 10 residues. In germline, CDR1 is SQVTM, CDR2 ANQGSEA. CDR3 nucleotide sequence: TGCAGCGTTCGGGATTATGAGCAGTTCTTC. It is translated as CSVRDYEQFF.

This clonotype was detected only a few times. The chain recombines TRBV9 with TRBJ1-5; 9 nucleotides agree with TRBD1. Germline CDR1 reads SGDLS; CDR2 reads YYNGEE. J was trimmed by 7 bases and V by 3 bases; bases with no gene match: 8. This CDR3 spans 15 amino acids. CDR3 coding DNA: TGTGCCAGCAGCGGAGGTCCCGGGACAGGGCAGCCCCAGCATTTT. Translating it yields CASSGGPGTGQPQHF.

The chain recombines TRBV14 with TRBJ2-3; D remains unclear. V lost 2 bases and J 3 bases, leaving 9 bases between the germline ends. Per germline, CDR1 SGHDN and CDR2 FVKESK. The CDR3 has 14 amino acids. Written as DNA, the CDR3 is TGTGCCAGCAGCCAAATGTATAAGACAGATACGCAGTATTTT. Translated: CASSQMYKTDTQYF.

The table lists this clonotype with a count of one. The chain combines TRBV21-1 with TRBJ2-1; the table gives TRBD1 as D, unverified against the DNA. TRBJ2-7 matches the DNA end more closely, so the J call is doubtful. TRBV21-1 is a pseudogene locus. This CDR3 has 13 residues. Here the CDR3 DNA reads TGTGCCAAGCCGGGACCCCCCTACAATGAGCAGTACTTC. Translating gives CAKPGPPYNEQYF.

The sample holds a few counts of this clonotype. The V gene is TRBV7-2, the J gene TRBJ2-7; D gene uncertain. This CDR3 is 14 amino acids long. The V gene's germline CDR1 is SGHTA and CDR2 FQGNSA. V was trimmed by 1 base and J by 2 bases, leaving 9 bases between them. The DNA of the CDR3 is TGTGCCAGCAGCTTAGTTCCTAGACCCTACGAGCAGTACTTC. Translation: CASSLVPRPYEQYF. The full variable domain, rest sourced from reference TRBV7-2 and TRBJ2-7, is GAGVSQSPSNKVTEKGKDVELRCDPISGHTALYWYRQSLGQGLEFLIYFQGNSAPDKSGLPSDRFSAERTGGSVSTLTIQRTQQEDSAVYLCASSLVPRPYEQYFGPGTRLTVT.

The rearrangement uses TRBV5-1 and TRBJ2-5; TRBD1 agrees at 7 bases. This CDR3 region has 16 residues. Germline V gives CDR1 SGHRS, CDR2 YFSETQ. V gave up 4 bases and J gave up 1 base; unmatched junction bases: 10. The CDR3 sequence: CASSPGSWTGQETQYF. CDR3 coding DNA: TGCGCCAGCAGCCCGGGTAGTTGGACAGGCCAAGAGACCCAGTACTTC. The full variable domain, with the rest looked up from reference TRBV5-1 and TRBJ2-5, is KAGVTQTPRYLIKTRGQQVTLSCSPISGHRSVSWYQQTPGQGLQFLFEYFSETQRNKGNFPGRFSGRQFSNSRSEMNVSTLELGDSALYLCASSPGSWTGQETQYFGPGTRLLVL.

In DNA, the CDR3 is TGTGCCAGCAGTCGCACGGGCGGGAGTGAAGGGATGGAGACCCAGTACTTC. Protein: CASSRTGGSEGMETQYF. The chain has TRBV14 and TRBJ2-5, with TRBD2 identical over 7 bases. Germline V CDR1 and CDR2: SGHDN, FVKESK. The J segment lost 5 bases and the V segment lost 6 bases, leaving 18 bases of the junction unmatched. CDR3 length: 17 amino acids.